This T cell receptor beta chain was sequenced in a study of T cells in Graves' hyperthyroidism and ophthalmopathy. TCR beta CDR3 regions were amplified from RNA transcripts. In the first-round RT-PCR of the TCR CDR3, the HTBI primer set was used. TCRdb processed the multiplex PCR reads anew with MiXCR; each CDR3 protein has one entry. Seen here are approximately 870,000 distinct CDR3 sequences, roughly 40% observed once, and the top ten hold around 10%. V lost 3 bases, J lost 8 bases, and 10 bases lay in between. From germline, CDR1 is MGHRA and CDR2 YSYEKL. This CDR3 is 13 amino acids long. This clonotype was detected a few times.

The chain couples TRBV4-1 to TRBJ1-4; D is unresolved. Sequenced sample: blood. This TCR was sampled from a man aged 18 to 30 with Graves' hyperthyroidism. The CDR3 DNA reads as TGCGCCAGCAGCCAGGCCAGATGGGAAAAACTGTTTTTT. Translation gives CASSQARWEKLFF.